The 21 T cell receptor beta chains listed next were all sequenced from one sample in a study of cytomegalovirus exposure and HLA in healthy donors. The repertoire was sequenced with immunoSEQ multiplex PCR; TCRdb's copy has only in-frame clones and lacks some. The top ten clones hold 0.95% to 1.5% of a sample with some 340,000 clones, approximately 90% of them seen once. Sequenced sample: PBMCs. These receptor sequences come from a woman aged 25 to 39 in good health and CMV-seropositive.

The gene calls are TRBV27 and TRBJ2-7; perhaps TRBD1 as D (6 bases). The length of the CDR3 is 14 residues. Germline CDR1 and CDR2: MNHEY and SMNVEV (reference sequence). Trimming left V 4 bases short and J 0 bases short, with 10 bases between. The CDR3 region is CASSSTTGSYEQYF. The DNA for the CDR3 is TGTGCCAGCAGTTCAACGACAGGCTCCTACGAGCAGTACTTC.

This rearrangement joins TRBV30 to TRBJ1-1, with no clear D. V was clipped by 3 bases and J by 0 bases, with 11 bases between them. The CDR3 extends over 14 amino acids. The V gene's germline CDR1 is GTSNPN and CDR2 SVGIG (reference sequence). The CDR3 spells CAWRVGGLNTEAFF. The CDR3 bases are TGTGCCTGGAGAGTTGGAGGGTTGAACACTGAAGCTTTCTTT.

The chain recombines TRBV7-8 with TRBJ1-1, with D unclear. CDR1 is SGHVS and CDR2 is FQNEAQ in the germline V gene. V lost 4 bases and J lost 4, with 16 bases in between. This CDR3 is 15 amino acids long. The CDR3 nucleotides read TGTGCCAGCAGCTCACTCGGAGGGCGGAGCACTGAAGCTTTCTTT. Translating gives CASSSLGGRSTEAFF.

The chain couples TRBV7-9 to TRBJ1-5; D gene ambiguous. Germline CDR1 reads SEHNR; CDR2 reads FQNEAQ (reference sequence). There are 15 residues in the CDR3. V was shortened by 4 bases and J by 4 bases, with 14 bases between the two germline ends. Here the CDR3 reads CASSSGLSLNQPQHF. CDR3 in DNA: TGTGCCAGCAGCTCCGGACTTTCCTTGAATCAGCCCCAGCATTTT.

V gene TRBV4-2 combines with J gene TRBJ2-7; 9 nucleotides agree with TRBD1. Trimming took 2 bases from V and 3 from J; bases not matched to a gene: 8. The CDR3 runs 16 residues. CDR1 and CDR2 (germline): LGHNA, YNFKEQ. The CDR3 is CASSQLERTGDYEQYF. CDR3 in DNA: TGTGCCAGCAGCCAACTGGAAAGGACAGGGGACTACGAGCAGTACTTC.

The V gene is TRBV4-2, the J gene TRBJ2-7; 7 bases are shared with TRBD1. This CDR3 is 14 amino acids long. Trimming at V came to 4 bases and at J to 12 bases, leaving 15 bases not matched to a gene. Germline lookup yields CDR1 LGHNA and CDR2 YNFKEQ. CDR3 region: CASSPNSQGNKRYF. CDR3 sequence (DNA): TGTGCCAGCAGCCCTAATTCACAGGGGAACAAGAGGTACTTC.

CDR3: CASSYRLGVRGISYEQYF. CDR3 nucleotide sequence: TGTGCCAGCAGCTACAGGTTGGGGGTCAGGGGGATCTCCTACGAGCAGTACTTC. V is TRBV11-1 and J is TRBJ2-7, with 7 nucleotides matching TRBD1. The CDR3 consists of 18 residues. Germline V lookup: CDR1 SGHAT, CDR2 FQDESV (reference sequence). V trimming: 4 bases; J trimming: 0 bases; junction bases outside the gene matches: 15.

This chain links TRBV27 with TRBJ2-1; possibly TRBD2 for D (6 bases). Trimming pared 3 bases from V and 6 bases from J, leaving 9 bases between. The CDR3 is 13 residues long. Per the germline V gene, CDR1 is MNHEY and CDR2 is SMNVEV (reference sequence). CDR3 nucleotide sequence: TGTGCCAGCAGTTTTGGACTAACCAATGAGCAGTTCTTC. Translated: CASSFGLTNEQFF.

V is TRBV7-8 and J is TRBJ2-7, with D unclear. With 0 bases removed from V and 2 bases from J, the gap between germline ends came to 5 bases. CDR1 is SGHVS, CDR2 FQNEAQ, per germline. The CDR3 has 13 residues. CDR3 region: CASSLALAYEQYF. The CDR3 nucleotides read TGTGCCAGCAGCTTAGCGTTAGCCTACGAGCAGTACTTC.

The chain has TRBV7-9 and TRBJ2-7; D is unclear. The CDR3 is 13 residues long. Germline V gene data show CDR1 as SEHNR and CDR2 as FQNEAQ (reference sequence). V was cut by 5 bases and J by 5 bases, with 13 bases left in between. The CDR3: CASSPIGSHEQYF. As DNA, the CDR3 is TGTGCCAGCAGCCCGATAGGAAGCCACGAGCAGTACTTC.

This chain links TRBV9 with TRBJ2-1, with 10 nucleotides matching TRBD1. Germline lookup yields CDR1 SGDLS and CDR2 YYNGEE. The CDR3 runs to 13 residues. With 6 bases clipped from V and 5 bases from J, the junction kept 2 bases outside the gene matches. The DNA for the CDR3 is TGTGCCAGCAAGGGACAGGGGCACAATGAGCAGTTCTTC. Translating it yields CASKGQGHNEQFF.

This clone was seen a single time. The CDR3 is CASSAGTFSETQYF. The CDR3 region has the DNA TGTGCCAGCAGCGCCGGGACTTTCTCCGAGACCCAGTACTTC. This chain links TRBV9 with TRBJ2-5; possibly TRBD2 for D (6 bases). From germline, CDR1 is SGDLS and CDR2 YYNGEE. V gave up 3 bases and J gave up 5 bases, with 14 bases separating them. This CDR3 has 14 amino acids.

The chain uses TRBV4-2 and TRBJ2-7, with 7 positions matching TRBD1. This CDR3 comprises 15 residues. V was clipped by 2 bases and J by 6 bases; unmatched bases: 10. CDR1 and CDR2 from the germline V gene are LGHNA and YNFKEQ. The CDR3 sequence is CASSQLQGETGEQYF. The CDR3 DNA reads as TGTGCCAGCAGCCAATTGCAGGGGGAGACGGGCGAGCAGTACTTC.

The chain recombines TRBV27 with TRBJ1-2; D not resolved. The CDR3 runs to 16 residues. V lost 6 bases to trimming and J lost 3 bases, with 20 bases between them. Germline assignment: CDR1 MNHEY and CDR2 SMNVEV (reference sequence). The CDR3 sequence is CASRSMLGRRDYGYTF. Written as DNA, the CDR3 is TGTGCCAGCAGGAGCATGCTAGGACGGAGGGACTATGGCTACACCTTC.

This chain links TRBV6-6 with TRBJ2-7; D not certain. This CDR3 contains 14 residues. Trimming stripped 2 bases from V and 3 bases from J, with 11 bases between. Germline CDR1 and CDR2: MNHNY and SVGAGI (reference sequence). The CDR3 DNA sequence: TGTGCCAGCAGTTACGGCAGGTCCGACTACGAGCAGTACTTC. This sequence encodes CASSYGRSDYEQYF.

DNA for the CDR3: TGTGCCAGCAGAAGAGGGGCACTACCCGAGGGTTGGTACTTC. Translation gives CASRRGALPEGWYF. This chain connects TRBV28 to TRBJ2-7; D assignment may be TRBD1 or TRBD2 (5 bases each). The CDR3 covers 14 residues. CDR1 and CDR2 from the germline V gene are MDHEN and SYDVKM. Trimming stripped 6 bases from V and 12 bases from J, with 24 bases between. Together with reference TRBV28 and TRBJ2-7, the CDR3 gives the full variable domain: DVKVTQSSRYLVKRTGEKVFLECVQDMDHENMFWYRQDPGLGLRLIYFSYDVKMKEKGDIPEGYSVSREKKERFSLILESASTNQTSMYLCASRRGALPEGWYFGPGTRLTVT.

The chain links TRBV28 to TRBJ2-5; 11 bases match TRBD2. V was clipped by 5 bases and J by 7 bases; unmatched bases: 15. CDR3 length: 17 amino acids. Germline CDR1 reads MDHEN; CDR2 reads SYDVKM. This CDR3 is CASSLTPGLAEGGTQYF. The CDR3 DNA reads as TGTGCCAGCAGTCTCACGCCGGGACTAGCGGAGGGGGGGACCCAGTACTTC.

The CDR3 region has the DNA TGTGCCAGCAGCCCCGGACTAGCGGGTCCTAGCACAGATACGCAGTATTTT. Translated, it gives CASSPGLAGPSTDTQYF. The rearrangement joins TRBV4-2 to TRBJ2-3, with TRBD2 matching 11 bases. The CDR3 covers 17 residues. Germline values: CDR1 LGHNA, CDR2 YNFKEQ. The junction had 6 bases not matched to a gene; V was cut back by 4 bases and J by 0 bases.

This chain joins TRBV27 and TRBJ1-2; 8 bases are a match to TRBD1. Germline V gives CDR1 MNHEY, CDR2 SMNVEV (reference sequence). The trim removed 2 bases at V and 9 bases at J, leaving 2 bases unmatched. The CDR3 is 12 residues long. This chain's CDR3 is CASSLDRGSYTF. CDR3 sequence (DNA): TGTGCCAGCAGTTTAGACAGGGGAAGCTACACCTTC.

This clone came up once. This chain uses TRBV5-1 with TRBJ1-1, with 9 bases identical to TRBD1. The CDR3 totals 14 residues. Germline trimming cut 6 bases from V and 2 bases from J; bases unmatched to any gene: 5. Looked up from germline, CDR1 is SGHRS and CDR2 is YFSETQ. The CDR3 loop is CASNKGQGNTEAFF. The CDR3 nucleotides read TGCGCCAGCAACAAGGGACAGGGTAACACTGAAGCTTTCTTT.

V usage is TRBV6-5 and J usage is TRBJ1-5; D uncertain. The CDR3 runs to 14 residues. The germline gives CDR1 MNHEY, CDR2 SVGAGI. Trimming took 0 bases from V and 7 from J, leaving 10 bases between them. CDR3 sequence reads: CASSYSSAGQPQHF. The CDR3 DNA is TGTGCCAGCAGTTACTCGAGCGCGGGGCAGCCCCAGCATTTT.